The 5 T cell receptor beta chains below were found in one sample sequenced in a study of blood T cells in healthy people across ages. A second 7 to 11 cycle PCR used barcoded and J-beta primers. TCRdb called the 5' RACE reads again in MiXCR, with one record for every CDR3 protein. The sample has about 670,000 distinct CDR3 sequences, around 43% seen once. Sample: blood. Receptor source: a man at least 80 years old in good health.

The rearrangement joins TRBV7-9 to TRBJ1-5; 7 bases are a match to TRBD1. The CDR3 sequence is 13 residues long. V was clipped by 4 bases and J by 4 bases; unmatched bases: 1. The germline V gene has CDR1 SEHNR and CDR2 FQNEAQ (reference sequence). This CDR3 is CASSSTGNQPQHF. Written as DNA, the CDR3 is TGTGCCAGCAGCTCGACAGGGAATCAGCCCCAGCATTTT. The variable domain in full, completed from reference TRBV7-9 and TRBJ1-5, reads DTGVSQNPRHKITKRGQNVTFRCDPISEHNRLYWYRQTLGQGPEFLTYFQNEAQLEKSRLLSDRFSAERPKGSFSTLEIQRTEQGDSAMYLCASSSTGNQPQHFGDGTRLSIL.

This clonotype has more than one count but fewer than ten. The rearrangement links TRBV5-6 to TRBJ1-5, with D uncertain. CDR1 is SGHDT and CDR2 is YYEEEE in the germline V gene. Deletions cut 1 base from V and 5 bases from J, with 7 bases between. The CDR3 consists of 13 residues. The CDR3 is CASSLKGYQPQHF. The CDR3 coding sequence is TGTGCCAGCAGCTTGAAGGGTTATCAGCCCCAGCATTTT.

The CDR3 spells CASSETIGTAAYNEQFF. The CDR3 bases are TGTGCCAGCAGTGAAACCATCGGGACAGCCGCATACAATGAGCAGTTCTTC. The chain recombines TRBV6-1 with TRBJ2-1, with TRBD1 matching over 7 bases. V lost 2 bases to trimming and J lost 4 bases; unmatched junction nucleotides: 11. Looked up from germline, CDR1 is MNHNS and CDR2 is SASEGT. This CDR3 spans 17 amino acids.

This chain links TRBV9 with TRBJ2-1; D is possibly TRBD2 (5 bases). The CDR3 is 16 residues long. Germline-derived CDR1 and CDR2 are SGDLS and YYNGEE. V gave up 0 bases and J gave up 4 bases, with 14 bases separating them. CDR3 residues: CASSVGFGRLYNEQFF. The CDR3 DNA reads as TGTGCCAGCAGCGTAGGGTTTGGGAGATTATACAATGAGCAGTTCTTC.

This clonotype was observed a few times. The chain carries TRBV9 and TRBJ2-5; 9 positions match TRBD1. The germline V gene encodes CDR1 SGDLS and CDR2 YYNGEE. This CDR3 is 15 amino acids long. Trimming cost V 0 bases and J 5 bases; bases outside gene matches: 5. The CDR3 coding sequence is TGTGCCAGCAGCGTAGGGGACAGGGAGAGGGAGACCCAGTACTTC. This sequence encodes CASSVGDRERETQYF.